The TCR beta chain described here comes from a study of shared clonotypes between healthy human individuals. At the level of the study: Each donor had three CD4 naive, three CD4 memory, two CD8 naive and one CD8 memory plate.

CD45RA+ naive and CD45RA-negative memory subsets were separated from CD4+ cells. As originally analysed: Junction-only sequences without quality scores came from ImmunoSEQ, so filtering differed. Libraries were prepared by immunoSEQ multiplex PCR; TCRdb keeps only in-frame clonotypes and omits some of them. D and trimming were read from the DNA, whereas the V and J calls and clone size are those reported in that table. This table has roughly 640,000 clones, around 67% appearing once. Germline lookup yields CDR1 MNHEY and CDR2 SMNVEV (reference sequence). The length of the CDR3 is 14 residues. Concerning this clone: As yet, its antigen is unknown. The germline gene is not matched at one end of the junction; a read error may be the cause.

Overall study findings and caveats: A reduction in generation probabilities was seen for non-shared clonotypes relative to those shared by all four donors.

The chain is built from TRBV27 and TRBJ2-7; 10 bases align to TRBD2. The sequencing sample was made of memory CD4+ T cells sorted from blood. The sample's subset: CD45RA-negative fraction. This receptor was obtained from a woman in her twenties or thirties in good health. CDR3 in amino acids: CASSSGRASHEQYF. For the CDR3, the DNA is TGTGCCAGCTCGAGCGGGAGGGCCTCCCACGAGCAGTACTTC.